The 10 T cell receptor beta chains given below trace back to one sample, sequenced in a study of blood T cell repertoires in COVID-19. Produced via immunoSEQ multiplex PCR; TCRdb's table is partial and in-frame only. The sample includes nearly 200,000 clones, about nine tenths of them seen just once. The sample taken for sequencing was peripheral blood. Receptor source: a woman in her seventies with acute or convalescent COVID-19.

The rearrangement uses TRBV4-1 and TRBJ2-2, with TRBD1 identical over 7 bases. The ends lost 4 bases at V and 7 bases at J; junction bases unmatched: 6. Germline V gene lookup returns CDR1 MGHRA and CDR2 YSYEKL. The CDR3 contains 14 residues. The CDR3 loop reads CASSPSTGRGELFF. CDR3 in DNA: TGCGCCAGCAGCCCCTCGACAGGGCGCGGGGAGCTGTTTTTT.

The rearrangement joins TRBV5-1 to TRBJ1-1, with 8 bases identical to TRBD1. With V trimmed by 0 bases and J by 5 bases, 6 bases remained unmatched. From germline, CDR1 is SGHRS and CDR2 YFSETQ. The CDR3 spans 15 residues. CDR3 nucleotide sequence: TGCGCCAGCAGCTTGGATACAGGGGGAGTAACTGAAGCTTTCTTT. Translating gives CASSLDTGGVTEAFF.

The CDR3 here is CASSLTENYGYTF. The CDR3 DNA reads TGCGCCAGCAGCTTGACAGAGAACTATGGCTACACCTTC. V usage is TRBV5-1 and J usage is TRBJ1-2; D uncertain. Germline V gene lookup returns CDR1 SGHRS and CDR2 YFSETQ. The CDR3 length is 13 residues. Between the trimmed V and J ends, which lost 1 base and 2 bases, there was a span of 6 bases.

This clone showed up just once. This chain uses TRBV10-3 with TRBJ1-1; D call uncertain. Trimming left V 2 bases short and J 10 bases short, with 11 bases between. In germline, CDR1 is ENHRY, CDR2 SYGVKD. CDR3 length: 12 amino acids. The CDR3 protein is CAISESGRPAFF. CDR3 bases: TGTGCCATCAGTGAGAGTGGCAGGCCAGCTTTCTTT.

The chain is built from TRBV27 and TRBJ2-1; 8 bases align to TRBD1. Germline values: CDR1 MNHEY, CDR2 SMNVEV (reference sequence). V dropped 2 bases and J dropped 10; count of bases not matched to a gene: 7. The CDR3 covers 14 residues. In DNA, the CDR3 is TGTGCCAGCAGTTTACTTCAGGGGGCCCTGGAGCAGTTCTTC. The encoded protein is CASSLLQGALEQFF.

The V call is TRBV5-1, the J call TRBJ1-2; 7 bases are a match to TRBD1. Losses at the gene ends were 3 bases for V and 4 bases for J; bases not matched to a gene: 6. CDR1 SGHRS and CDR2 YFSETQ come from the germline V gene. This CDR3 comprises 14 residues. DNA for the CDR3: TGCGCCAGCAGCTCACAGGGGAATGGCTATGGCTACACCTTC. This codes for CASSSQGNGYGYTF.

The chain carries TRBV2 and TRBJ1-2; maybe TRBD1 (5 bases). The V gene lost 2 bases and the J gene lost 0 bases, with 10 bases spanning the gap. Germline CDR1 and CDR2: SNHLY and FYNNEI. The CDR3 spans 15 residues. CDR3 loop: CASSETRGTNYGYTF. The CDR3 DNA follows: TGTGCCAGCAGTGAAACCCGGGGGACTAACTATGGCTACACCTTC.

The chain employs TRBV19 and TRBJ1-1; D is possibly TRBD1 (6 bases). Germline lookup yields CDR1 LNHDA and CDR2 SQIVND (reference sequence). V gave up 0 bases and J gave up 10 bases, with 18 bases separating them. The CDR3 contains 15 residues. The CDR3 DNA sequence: TGTGCCAGTAGTATAGACCCTGCTCAGGGGATGGGAGCTTTCTTT. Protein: CASSIDPAQGMGAFF.

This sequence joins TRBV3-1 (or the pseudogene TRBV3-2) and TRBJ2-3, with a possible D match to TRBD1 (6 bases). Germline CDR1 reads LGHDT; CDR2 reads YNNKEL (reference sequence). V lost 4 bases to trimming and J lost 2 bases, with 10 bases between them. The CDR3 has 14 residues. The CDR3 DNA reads TGTGCCAGCAGCCTGACAGGAGTCACAGATACGCAGTATTTT. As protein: CASSLTGVTDTQYF.

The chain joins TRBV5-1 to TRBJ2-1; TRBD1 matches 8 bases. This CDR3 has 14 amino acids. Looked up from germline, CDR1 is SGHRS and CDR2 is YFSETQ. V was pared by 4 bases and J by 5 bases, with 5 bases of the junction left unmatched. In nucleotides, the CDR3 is TGCGCCAGCAGCCGGACAGGGAGGAACAATGAGCAGTTCTTC. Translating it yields CASSRTGRNNEQFF. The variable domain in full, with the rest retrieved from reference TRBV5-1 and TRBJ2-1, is KAGVTQTPRYLIKTRGQQVTLSCSPISGHRSVSWYQQTPGQGLQFLFEYFSETQRNKGNFPGRFSGRQFSNSRSEMNVSTLELGDSALYLCASSRTGRNNEQFFGPGTRLTVL.